The entry that follows covers one TCR beta chain sequence. Its antigen target is currently unknown. It has no much larger one-base neighbor in the sample; base qualities were not kept. These data originate in a study of blood T cell repertoires in COVID-19 (dated by TCRdb to 2020 to 2022). With regard to the full study: Collaborator samples came from the United States, Italy and Spain and covered acute and convalescent phases of COVID-19. The material from the prospective study consisted of cDNA or gDNA derived from T cells, B-cell-depleted T cells, or PBMCs. Nearly every sample came with metadata listing a de-identified subject ID, COVID-19 status, age in years and sex. Subjects who had been exposed to COVID-19, were actively infected with it, or had recovered from it provided the deeply sampled blood TCRbeta repertoires that made up the dataset. The repertoires were released in a freely available public database intended as a resource for research on the immune response to SARS-CoV-2. Samples came from the ongoing ImmuneRACE study (first 160 participants) plus 1,254 subjects from 6 global collaborators. Where available, HLA class I and class II types were obtained from metadata supplied by the sample provider rather than from assay-based typing.

Results and caveats for the whole study, not just this receptor: Clinical and demographic metadata were provided uncurated, with the amount varying by source and participant.

Whole blood was collected in K2EDTA tubes by collaborating institutions according to the institutions' own protocols. Collaborator samples were shipped for TCRbeta analysis as frozen whole blood, isolated PBMCs, or DNA extracted from either sample type. The germline ends are 8 bases apart after V is trimmed by 0 bases and J by 2 bases. CDR1 and CDR2 are drawn from the germline V gene: SGHAT, FQNNGV. The CDR3 covers 14 residues, taking in both the cysteine and the phenylalanine. The read is trimmed to its CDR3 DNA, 42 bases read in frame from base 1. TCRbeta CDR3 regions were amplified from genomic DNA using the immunoSEQ Assay, a bias-controlled multiplex PCR. The source study handled its data this way. The number of nucleated cells in each sample was estimated from the amplification of reference gene primers within the assay. To quantify the absolute abundance of each unique TCRbeta CDR3 rearrangement, sequence reads were collapsed and filtered. For each sample, productive Simpson clonality was calculated as the square root of Simpson's diversity index over productive rearrangements. The clones in this table, taken by TCRdb from immuneACCESS, are in-frame only. Not every clone is retained; where verified, under half of the shortfall comes from an unresolved V gene, and the cause of the rest is unknown. V and J calls and clone size are copied from that table; D and trimming were computed from the DNA. This sample lists about 300,000 clones; around 90% were detected once. About 8.5% of the sample goes to the ten largest clones.

This TCR was sampled from a man aged 18 to 30 with active or convalescent COVID-19. The source material was peripheral blood. The rearranged segments are TRBV11-2 and TRBJ2-7; the D gene cannot be resolved reliably. The CDR3 protein: CASSLEGRTYEQYF. The nucleotides are TGTGCCAGCAGCTTAGAAGGCAGGACCTACGAGCAGTACTTC.